The 21 T cell receptor beta chains in this list originate from one sample, sequenced in a study of technical replicates of blood from several donors. The repertoire was sequenced with immunoSEQ multiplex PCR; TCRdb's copy has only in-frame clones and lacks some. This repertoire shows 17,000 or so clones, approximately 86% found once; its top ten account for roughly 9.6%. Sequenced material: PBMCs. These receptor sequences come from a human donor in good health.

This chain uses TRBV6-5 with TRBJ1-5; 9 positions match TRBD1. Trimming at V came to 4 bases and at J to 2 bases, leaving 3 bases not matched to a gene. This CDR3 contains 15 residues. Looked up from germline, CDR1 is MNHEY and CDR2 is SVGAGI. The CDR3 nucleotides are TGTGCCAGCAGTTCCCGGACAGGGGGCAATCAGCCCCAGCATTTT. Its protein product is CASSSRTGGNQPQHF.

The V and J genes are TRBV6-5 and TRBJ2-2, with a possible D match to TRBD1 (6 bases). The V end lost 10 bases, the J end lost 7 bases, and 22 bases lay between the germline ends. Germline V CDR1 and CDR2: MNHEY, SVGAGI. This CDR3 has 15 residues. CDR3 sequence (DNA): TGTGCCACCGGACGCCCAGGGGTATTTGGCGGGGAGCTGTTTTTT. This codes for CATGRPGVFGGELFF.

V usage is TRBV6-1 and J usage is TRBJ2-7; 9 bases match TRBD1. Trimming removed 6 bases from V and 7 bases from J; junction bases left unmatched: 7. There are 13 residues in the CDR3. Germline V gives CDR1 MNHNS, CDR2 SASEGT. CDR3 amino acids: CASSPGQGWEQYF. CDR3 nucleotide sequence: TGTGCCAGCAGCCCGGGACAGGGATGGGAGCAGTACTTC.

The V and J genes are TRBV29-1 and TRBJ2-7, with 8 bases aligning to TRBD1. CDR3 size: 14 residues. Germline V gene sequence: CDR1 SQVTM, CDR2 ANQGSEA. V shed 7 bases, J shed 0 bases, and the junction held 8 bases outside the gene matches. CDR3 region: CSALQGVTSYEQYF. The CDR3 DNA reads as TGCAGCGCGTTACAGGGGGTTACCTCCTACGAGCAGTACTTC.

V is TRBV18 and J is TRBJ2-6; weak D call: TRBD1 (6 bases). The V and J ends lost 3 bases and 0 bases respectively, with 18 bases between them. Germline values: CDR1 KGHSH, CDR2 LQKENI. This CDR3 has 19 residues. The CDR3 protein is CASSPLVAGENSGANVLTF. The CDR3, as DNA: TGTGCCAGCTCACCCCTCGTCGCAGGGGAAAACTCTGGGGCCAACGTCCTGACTTTC.

With respect to this clone: This specimen includes other DNA sequences encoding the same CDR3. This chain connects TRBV9 to TRBJ1-2, with D perhaps matching TRBD1 (6 bases). CDR3 length: 13 residues. Germline-derived CDR1 and CDR2 are SGDLS and YYNGEE. Trimming took off 3 bases at V and 2 bases at J, with 8 bases between the two ends. The CDR3 is CASSGTENYGYTF. CDR3 nucleotides: TGTGCCAGCAGCGGGACAGAAAACTATGGCTACACCTTC.

This CDR3 is CASSQERSGAYNEQFF. CDR3 bases: TGCGCCAGCAGCCAAGAAAGGAGCGGGGCCTACAATGAGCAGTTCTTC. The chain links TRBV4-1 to TRBJ2-1; 7 nucleotides line up with TRBD2. The CDR3 is made up of 16 amino acids. Germline trimming cut 0 bases from V and 2 bases from J; bases unmatched to any gene: 4. Germline values: CDR1 MGHRA, CDR2 YSYEKL.

The V call is TRBV6-1, the J call TRBJ2-7; TRBD1 might be the D (6 bases). The V gene's germline CDR1 is MNHNS and CDR2 SASEGT. Trimming left V 0 bases short and J 3 bases short, with 12 bases between. There are 15 residues in the CDR3. CDR3 sequence reads: CASSEALQGVYEQYF. The DNA of the CDR3 is TGTGCCAGCAGTGAAGCGCTACAGGGAGTCTACGAGCAGTACTTC.

The V and J genes are TRBV7-8 and TRBJ1-1; 11 positions match TRBD1. Losses at the gene ends were 2 bases for V and 6 bases for J; bases not matched to a gene: 8. This CDR3 spans 16 amino acids. Germline CDR1 SGHVS, CDR2 FQNEAQ. CDR3 bases: TGTGCCAGCAGCTTAACGCCGCGGGACAGGGGGTCTGAAGCTTTCTTT. Translated, it gives CASSLTPRDRGSEAFF.

The chain employs TRBV6-1 and TRBJ2-2; D is undetermined. Germline CDR1 MNHNS, CDR2 SASEGT. V lost 0 bases to trimming and J lost 5 bases, with 7 bases between them. CDR3 length: 14 residues. As DNA, the CDR3 is TGTGCCAGCAGTGAAGCGCCGGAGACCGGGGAGCTGTTTTTT. Encoded protein: CASSEAPETGELFF.

CDR3 nucleotide sequence: TGCGCCAGCAGCCATGCAGGTTTCGATGAGCAGTTCTTC. This codes for CASSHAGFDEQFF. The chain couples TRBV4-1 to TRBJ2-1; no clear D. The CDR3 covers 13 residues. Germline CDR1 is MGHRA and CDR2 is YSYEKL. V lost 3 bases and J 8 bases, leaving 11 bases between the germline ends.

CDR3 loop: CASSYRYNQPQHF. DNA of the CDR3: TGTGCCAGCAGTTACCGGTACAATCAGCCCCAGCATTTT. The chain couples TRBV6-6 to TRBJ1-5; D is undetermined. This CDR3 has 13 amino acids. From germline, CDR1 is MNHNY and CDR2 SVGAGI (reference sequence). Between the trimmed V and J ends, which lost 2 bases and 3 bases, there was a span of 5 bases.

The chain recombines TRBV9 with TRBJ2-7; a possible D gene is TRBD1 (5 bases). The ends were cut back, 0 bases at V and 2 bases at J, with 12 bases in the middle. The germline CDR1 and CDR2 sequences are SGDLS and YYNGEE. The CDR3 is 15 residues long. The CDR3 bases are TGTGCCAGCAGCGTAGGAAGGGGATTGACCTACGAGCAGTACTTC. This sequence encodes CASSVGRGLTYEQYF.

This chain connects TRBV7-9 to TRBJ2-1; 8 positions agree with TRBD1. Germline CDR1 is SEHNR and CDR2 is FQNEAQ (reference sequence). The CDR3 has 13 residues. The ends lost 10 bases at V and 1 base at J; junction bases unmatched: 3. The CDR3 region has the DNA TGTGCCACCAGGACAGGGTCCTACAATGAGCAGTTCTTC. The encoded protein is CATRTGSYNEQFF.

J is TRBJ2-1 and V is TRBV10-3; 9 bases agree with TRBD1. This CDR3 spans 14 amino acids. With 4 bases clipped from V and 5 bases from J, the junction kept 3 bases outside the gene matches. Germline CDR1 is ENHRY and CDR2 is SYGVKD. This CDR3 is CAISGQGGDNEQFF. Written as DNA, the CDR3 is TGTGCCATCAGTGGACAGGGGGGAGACAATGAGCAGTTCTTC.

This clone appeared a few times. This chain uses TRBV10-3 with TRBJ2-1; 12 nucleotides match TRBD2. V shed 6 bases, J shed 4 bases, and the junction held 4 bases outside the gene matches. The germline V gene has CDR1 ENHRY and CDR2 SYGVKD. The CDR3 extends over 15 amino acids. The CDR3 coding sequence is TGTGCCATCAGCACGGGACTAGCGGGTTACAATGAGCAGTTCTTC. This sequence encodes CAISTGLAGYNEQFF.

This clone occurred a few times. The rearrangement links TRBV19 to TRBJ1-1; TRBD1 might be the D (5 bases). V was shortened by 7 bases and J by 7 bases, with 19 bases between the two germline ends. The CDR3 has 14 residues. Germline CDR1 is LNHDA and CDR2 is SQIVND (reference sequence). The CDR3, as DNA: TGTGCCAGTACCATAGGTCGGGGGTTGGGTGAAGCTTTCTTT. This codes for CASTIGRGLGEAFF.

A few counts support this clone. The chain links TRBV10-1 to TRBJ2-7, with 8 bases that match TRBD1. The germline gives CDR1 WNHNN, CDR2 SYGVQD (reference sequence). This CDR3 contains 15 residues. V trimming: 2 bases; J trimming: 5 bases; junction bases outside the gene matches: 8. The CDR3 is CASSEAGGLEHEQYF. The CDR3 bases are TGCGCCAGCAGTGAGGCAGGGGGCCTAGAACACGAGCAGTACTTC.

The chain uses TRBV7-2 and TRBJ2-7; no clear D gene. Trimming left V 5 bases short and J 0 bases short, with 17 bases between. Germline V gene data show CDR1 as SGHTA and CDR2 as FQGNSA. The CDR3 spans 16 residues. DNA of the CDR3: TGTGCCAGCAGCCCCACCCCCCGGGTAACCTCCTACGAGCAGTACTTC. Translated: CASSPTPRVTSYEQYF.

The chain is built from TRBV2 and TRBJ2-5, with 7 bases aligning to TRBD2. J gave up 5 bases and V 2 bases, and 8 bases lay outside the gene matches. This CDR3 has 15 residues. Germline V gives CDR1 SNHLY, CDR2 FYNNEI. The CDR3 is CASSEMGGSSETQYF. CDR3 nucleotide sequence: TGTGCCAGCAGTGAAATGGGCGGGAGCAGTGAGACCCAGTACTTC.

This chain uses TRBV2 with TRBJ2-3; the match to TRBD1 covers 7 bases. The V gene's germline CDR1 is SNHLY and CDR2 FYNNEI. The CDR3 covers 14 residues. V was pared by 6 bases and J by 0 bases, with 3 bases of the junction left unmatched. CDR3 amino acids: CASSTGASTDTQYF. The CDR3 DNA sequence: TGTGCCAGCAGCACAGGGGCTAGCACAGATACGCAGTATTTT. Filled out from reference TRBV2 and TRBJ2-3, the complete variable domain reads EPEVTQTPSHQVTQMGQEVILRCVPISNHLYFYWYRQILGQKVEFLVSFYNNEISEKSEIFDDQFSVERPDGSNFTLKIRSTKLEDSAMYFCASSTGASTDTQYFGPGTRLTVL.